This T cell receptor beta chain was found in a study of T-cell memory formation after mild COVID-19. On the study more broadly: There were largely donor-specific TCR clusters. Regarding the study as a whole: Those CD4+ clones that contracted were mainly in CM and EM (CD8+ ones in EMRA).

Per germline, CDR1 SGHRS and CDR2 YFSETQ. This CDR3 spans 16 amino acids. V lost 6 bases, J lost 4 bases, and 12 bases stayed unmatched. TCRdb re-analysed the 5' RACE reads in MiXCR, keeping a single row per CDR3 protein. The profile shows about 16,000 distinct CDR3 sequences, 20% to 25% of them singletons. This clonotype was seen repeatedly, ten times or more. Its antigen remains unidentified. The clonotype originates from a man aged 18-30 years who had mild COVID-19 (a few samples of this study predate the infection). Cell type and time point are not known. The sequencing input was PBMCs or a T cell subset sorted from them (not recorded which). The gene calls are TRBV5-1 and TRBJ2-5, with TRBD1 identical over 10 bases. The CDR3 region has the DNA TGCGCCAGCACCGGGACAGGGGTATTCGCAAGAGAGACCCAGTACTTC. It is translated as CASTGTGVFARETQYF.